A selection of T cell receptor beta chains follows, all from one sample in a study of cytomegalovirus exposure and HLA in healthy donors. TCRdb's table, derived via immunoSEQ multiplex PCR, lists solely in-frame clones and lacks some. Among about 110,000 clones listed, around three quarters were seen once. Material for sequencing was PBMCs. The receptor source for this set is a man between 50 and 59 years old in good health and CMV-seropositive. Both conserved end residues are part of each CDR3. The order of the fields is J gene, clone size, D gene, V gene, CDR3 protein, CDR3 DNA. A D gene is named only where the DNA matches it firmly. Size is stated for part of the rows, as once, few or many counts, or as a class when the clone is expanded.

j_gene: TRBJ2-7
abundance: NA
d_gene: NA
v_gene: TRBV7-3
CDR3aa: CASSPQTGTTPYEQYF
CDR3nt: TGTGCCAGCAGCCCACAAACAGGGACTACCCCCTACGAGCAGTACTTC

j_gene: TRBJ2-3
abundance: NA
d_gene: NA
v_gene: TRBV21-1
CDR3aa: CASTSPGQGTSTDTQYF
CDR3nt: TGTGCCAGCACGAGCCCGGGACAGGGGACTAGCACAGATACGCAGTATTTT

j_gene: TRBJ1-2
abundance: NA
d_gene: NA
v_gene: TRBV7-2
CDR3aa: CASSLAGAQYGYTF
CDR3nt: TGTGCCAGCAGTTTGGCGGGGGCTCAGTATGGCTACACCTTC

j_gene: TRBJ2-1
abundance: NA
d_gene: TRBD2
v_gene: TRBV5-1
CDR3aa: CASSQSLTSGKYNEQFF
CDR3nt: TGCGCCAGCAGCCAATCTTTAACTAGCGGGAAGTACAATGAGCAGTTCTTC

j_gene: TRBJ2-7
abundance: NA
d_gene: NA
v_gene: TRBV27
CDR3aa: CASSFVAGTYEQYF
CDR3nt: TGTGCCAGCAGTTTTGTTGCGGGAACCTACGAGCAGTACTTC

j_gene: TRBJ2-7
abundance: NA
d_gene: TRBD1
v_gene: TRBV19
CDR3aa: CASLGTDYDYEQYF
CDR3nt: TGTGCCAGCCTCGGGACAGATTATGACTACGAGCAGTACTTC

j_gene: TRBJ2-7
abundance: NA
d_gene: TRBD1
v_gene: TRBV6-6
CDR3aa: CASSYGLTGLVHEQYF
CDR3nt: TGTGCCAGCAGTTACGGATTGACAGGGTTGGTCCACGAGCAGTACTTC

j_gene: TRBJ2-5
abundance: NA
d_gene: NA
v_gene: TRBV5-1
CDR3aa: CASSFGGGGTKTQYF
CDR3nt: TGCGCCAGCAGCTTCGGGGGCGGGGGTACGAAGACCCAGTACTTC

j_gene: TRBJ2-3
abundance: NA
d_gene: TRBD2
v_gene: TRBV5-4
CDR3aa: CASSSGLADLTDTQYF
CDR3nt: TGTGCCAGCAGCTCTGGACTAGCGGATCTCACAGATACGCAGTATTTT

j_gene: TRBJ2-5
abundance: few
d_gene: NA
v_gene: TRBV5-1
CDR3aa: CASSLVPGGPQETQYF
CDR3nt: TGCGCCAGCAGCTTGGTCCCGGGGGGCCCCCAAGAGACCCAGTACTTC

j_gene: TRBJ1-2
abundance: few
d_gene: TRBD1
v_gene: TRBV19
CDR3aa: CASSGRDSLGIYGYTF
CDR3nt: TGTGCCAGTAGTGGCCGGGACAGCCTCGGAATCTATGGCTACACCTTC

j_gene: TRBJ1-5
abundance: few
d_gene: NA
v_gene: TRBV27
CDR3aa: CASSSLNQPQHF
CDR3nt: TGTGCCAGCAGTTCCTTAAATCAGCCCCAGCATTTT

j_gene: TRBJ1-1
abundance: NA
d_gene: TRBD1
v_gene: TRBV12-5
CDR3aa: CASGLVQQGHTEAFF
CDR3nt: TGTGCTAGTGGTTTGGTACAACAGGGGCACACTGAAGCTTTCTTT

j_gene: TRBJ1-6
abundance: few
d_gene: TRBD1
v_gene: TRBV9
CDR3aa: CASSVGSGTGYNSPLHF
CDR3nt: TGTGCCAGCAGCGTAGGATCGGGGACAGGGTATAATTCACCCCTCCACTTT

j_gene: TRBJ2-2
abundance: NA
d_gene: NA
v_gene: TRBV2
CDR3aa: CASSEEAPGTGELFF
CDR3nt: TGTGCCAGCAGTGAAGAGGCGCCGGGCACCGGGGAGCTGTTTTTT

j_gene: TRBJ2-3
abundance: NA
d_gene: NA
v_gene: TRBV7-2
CDR3aa: CASSLVGGYSGVRGDTQYF
CDR3nt: TGTGCCAGCAGCTTAGTCGGAGGATACTCGGGAGTGAGGGGAGATACGCAGTATTTT

j_gene: TRBJ2-3
abundance: NA
d_gene: TRBD2
v_gene: TRBV9
CDR3aa: CASSLSSGRADTQYF
CDR3nt: TGTGCCAGCAGCTTATCTAGCGGGAGGGCAGATACGCAGTATTTT

j_gene: TRBJ2-1
abundance: NA
d_gene: NA
v_gene: TRBV2
CDR3aa: CASTQGLYNEQFF
CDR3nt: TGTGCCAGCACCCAGGGGCTGTACAATGAGCAGTTCTTC

j_gene: TRBJ2-2
abundance: NA
d_gene: TRBD1
v_gene: TRBV29-1
CDR3aa: CSVEFGVGQGAGELFF
CDR3nt: TGCAGCGTTGAATTTGGCGTTGGGCAGGGGGCCGGGGAGCTGTTTTTT

j_gene: TRBJ1-6
abundance: NA
d_gene: NA
v_gene: TRBV21-1
CDR3aa: CASSNKIGGQRSNSPLHF
CDR3nt: TGTGCCAGCAGCAATAAAATTGGCGGACAGCGTTCTAATTCACCCCTCCACTTT

j_gene: TRBJ1-2
abundance: few
d_gene: NA
v_gene: TRBV5-4
CDR3aa: CASSQPGTKSFYGYTF
CDR3nt: TGTGCCAGCAGCCAACCCGGGACAAAAAGCTTCTATGGCTACACCTTC

j_gene: TRBJ1-2
abundance: few
d_gene: NA
v_gene: TRBV19
CDR3aa: CASSIQAYYGYTF
CDR3nt: TGTGCCAGTAGTATTCAGGCTTATTATGGCTACACCTTC

j_gene: TRBJ2-7
abundance: NA
d_gene: NA
v_gene: TRBV2
CDR3aa: CASSKGTSASYEQYF
CDR3nt: TGTGCCAGCAGTAAAGGGACATCCGCCTCCTACGAGCAGTACTTC

j_gene: TRBJ2-7
abundance: NA
d_gene: TRBD1
v_gene: TRBV15
CDR3aa: CATTQYRGYEQYF
CDR3nt: TGTGCCACCACCCAATACAGGGGGTACGAGCAGTACTTC

j_gene: TRBJ1-5
abundance: NA
d_gene: NA
v_gene: TRBV6-1
CDR3aa: CASSDWGRGPQHF
CDR3nt: TGTGCCAGCAGTGACTGGGGGCGTGGGCCCCAGCATTTT

j_gene: TRBJ2-2
abundance: NA
d_gene: NA
v_gene: TRBV5-1
CDR3aa: CASYPRRVNSRANTGELFF
CDR3nt: TGCGCCAGCTATCCTCGCAGGGTCAATAGCCGGGCCAACACCGGGGAGCTGTTTTTT

j_gene: TRBJ2-4
abundance: NA
d_gene: NA
v_gene: TRBV5-6
CDR3aa: CASSPGKNIQYF
CDR3nt: TGTGCCAGCAGCCCCGGGAAAAACATTCAGTACTTC

j_gene: TRBJ2-7
abundance: once
d_gene: TRBD2
v_gene: TRBV2
CDR3aa: CASRTSGGGGEQYF
CDR3nt: TGTGCCAGCAGGACTAGCGGAGGGGGAGGCGAGCAGTACTTC

j_gene: TRBJ2-7
abundance: NA
d_gene: NA
v_gene: TRBV9
CDR3aa: CASSVGNGAYYEQYF
CDR3nt: TGTGCCAGCAGCGTAGGAAATGGGGCTTACTACGAGCAGTACTTC

j_gene: TRBJ1-4
abundance: once
d_gene: NA
v_gene: TRBV7-6
CDR3aa: CASSLGGNEKLFF
CDR3nt: TGTGCCAGCAGCTTAGGCGGGAATGAAAAACTGTTTTTT

j_gene: TRBJ2-3
abundance: NA
d_gene: NA
v_gene: TRBV9
CDR3aa: CASSVRDTQYF
CDR3nt: TGTGCCAGCAGCGTGAGAGATACGCAGTATTTT

j_gene: TRBJ2-3
abundance: NA
d_gene: TRBD2
v_gene: TRBV10-2
CDR3aa: CASKPRTSGRSTDTQYF
CDR3nt: TGCGCCAGCAAACCTCGGACTAGCGGGAGGAGCACAGATACGCAGTATTTT

j_gene: TRBJ1-2
abundance: NA
d_gene: NA
v_gene: TRBV6-1
CDR3aa: CASSEGPVGDYTF
CDR3nt: TGTGCCAGCAGTGAAGGGCCCGTGGGAGACTACACCTTC

j_gene: TRBJ2-3
abundance: NA
d_gene: NA
v_gene: TRBV5-1
CDR3aa: CASSKQGLGTDTQYF
CDR3nt: TGCGCCAGCAGCAAACAGGGTCTGGGAACAGATACGCAGTATTTT

j_gene: TRBJ2-2
abundance: NA
d_gene: TRBD2
v_gene: TRBV12-5
CDR3aa: CASAPGVRGRGGELFF
CDR3nt: TGTGCTAGTGCCCCGGGGGTCCGGGGGAGGGGCGGGGAGCTGTTTTTT

j_gene: TRBJ2-1
abundance: NA
d_gene: NA
v_gene: TRBV5-5
CDR3aa: CASTAPRDTPSNEQFF
CDR3nt: TGTGCCAGCACCGCCCCCCGGGACACTCCTTCCAATGAGCAGTTCTTC

j_gene: TRBJ1-5
abundance: NA
d_gene: NA
v_gene: TRBV2
CDR3aa: CASTGVGQPQHF
CDR3nt: TGTGCCAGCACAGGGGTTGGTCAGCCCCAGCATTTT